A single sample is the source of the 2 T cell receptor beta chains below, sequenced in a study of tumor-infiltrating lymphocytes in primary liver carcinoma. Investigators took RNA and DNA out together from approximately 22-30 mg of unsorted bulk tissue. TCR beta cDNA was made from approximately 540 ng total RNA with a constant-region primer. Construction of TCR beta libraries relied on three successive nested multiplex PCR rounds employing slightly modified ARM-PCR. Forward primers for TRBV1-TRBV30 and a C-beta reverse primer served the first two PCR rounds, at roughly 10 cycles each. TCRdb processed the multiplex PCR reads anew with MiXCR; each CDR3 protein has one entry. Among 100,000 to 150,000 distinct CDR3 sequences listed, under 65% were seen once. Input material: liver tumor tissue from sampling region 3. The subset is: tumor region T3, left-lateral pole. These receptor sequences come from an older woman with primary liver carcinoma and hepatitis B virus infection.

There are many counts of this clonotype. The J gene is TRBJ1-6, the V gene TRBV6-6; D unclear. The V end was cut by 5 bases, the J end by 0 bases, with 5 bases between. This CDR3 spans 14 amino acids. CDR1 MNHNY and CDR2 SVGAGI come from the germline V gene (reference sequence). CDR3 in amino acids: CASSQPSYNSPLHF. CDR3 in DNA: TGTGCCAGCAGTCAGCCCTCCTATAATTCACCCCTCCACTTT.

Of note for this clonotype: The junction and the germline gene differ at one end; a read error may be behind it. The gene calls are TRBV11-3 and TRBJ2-1; maybe TRBD2 (6 bases). This CDR3 contains 18 residues. Germline values: CDR1 SGHNT, CDR2 YENEEA. The CDR3 nucleotides are TGTACCAGCTGCTTAGGTCAAGGCGGGAAGGCCGGCTACAATGAGCAGTTCTTC. Protein product: CTSCLGQGGKAGYNEQFF.